This record covers a single TCR beta chain. Its antigen is unknown. The junction shows a germline mismatch at one end, possibly a read error. The data derive from a study of shared clonotypes between healthy human individuals. Notes on the study in general: Among the subsets, naive ones generally showed larger estimated richness than memory ones. Generation probabilities of non-shared clonotypes were lower (relative to those shared by all four donors).

Authors' methods: Junction-only sequences without quality scores were provided by ImmunoSEQ, so filtering was different. Only in-frame clones appear in the TCRdb table, and some are missing; sequencing was by immunoSEQ multiplex PCR. V, J and clone size reflect that table, while D and trimming were determined from the DNA. The data hold about 1 million clones, with about 77% observed a single time. From CD4+ cells came CD45RA+ naive and CD45RA-negative memory subsets. The TCR was taken from a man between 18 and 29 years old in good health. The sequenced material came from memory CD4+ T cells sorted from blood. Subset specified: CD45RA-negative fraction.

The CDR3 spells CANSYGTSGGKYYEQYF. The CDR3 DNA follows: TGTGCCAACAGCTACGGGACTAGCGGGGGGAAATACTACGAGCAGTACTTC. This sequence joins TRBV7-9 and TRBJ2-7; the match to TRBD2 covers 15 bases. This CDR3 comprises 17 residues. Germline lookup yields CDR1 SEHNR and CDR2 FQNEAQ (reference sequence).